The text below deals with one T cell receptor beta chain. The antigen is unknown. The data stem from a study of spatial heterogeneity in lung cancer. Study-level background: Available follow-up PBMC samples, collected a median of approximately two years post-resection, were sequenced.

Study results and limitations: Among blood samples, ubiquitous expanded tumor TCRs appeared more at resection than at follow-up.

Every cDNA TCR molecule received its own unique molecular identifier. TCRdb passed the 5' RACE reads through MiXCR, listing each CDR3 protein once. The table records under 30,000 distinct CDR3 sequences, about 6% of them present only once. The time point here: blood at routine non-recurrence follow-up after resection. Unsorted whole RNA of tumor, nontumor lung or frozen PBMC was sequenced. The CDR3 runs to 15 residues. The ends lost 5 bases at V and 2 bases at J; junction bases unmatched: 6. The sample here was PBMCs, taken at follow-up. The source is a male donor with early-stage non-small cell lung cancer. The chain joins TRBV12-3 or TRBV12-4 to TRBJ1-3, with 7 nucleotides matching TRBD1. As DNA, the CDR3 is TGTGCCAGCAGTAAAGGGACAGCCCCTGGAAACACCATATATTTT. Translating gives CASSKGTAPGNTIYF.